This T cell receptor beta chain comes out of a study of OX40 agonist ivuxolimab in advanced cancers. CDR3 length: 14 amino acids. CDR1 and CDR2 (germline): SGHNT, YYREEE (reference sequence). Repertoires were generated with immunoSEQ multiplex PCR, while TCRdb's copy carries only in-frame clones and drops some. The table records tens of thousands of clones, more than 80% of them present only once. This specimen consisted of CD4+ or CD8+ T cells sorted from blood, obtained in a trial of the OX40 agonist ivuxolimab. The TCR comes from an adult with an advanced solid tumor such as melanoma, head and neck, liver or kidney cancer. V and J are TRBV5-4 and TRBJ2-5, with TRBD1 identical over 10 bases. The assigned J gene may be wrong: the sequence end matches TRBJ2-7 better. This CDR3 is CASSLPGTGVEQYF. The CDR3 region has the DNA TGTGCCAGCAGCTTGCCCGGGACAGGGGTCGAGCAGTACTTC.